This T cell receptor (beta chain) was sequenced in a study of T cell responses to AZD1222 COVID-19 vaccine. The repertoire was sequenced with immunoSEQ multiplex PCR; TCRdb's copy has only in-frame clones and lacks some. The data contain 130,000 or so clones, roughly 90% of them singletons. CDR3 size: 16 residues. Germline CDR1 is SGHRS and CDR2 is YFSETQ. The junction had 2 bases not matched to a gene; V was cut back by 1 base and J by 0 bases. This clone has just one count. This receptor was taken from an adult in good health. Sequenced here: peripheral blood, sampled on day 0 of AZD1222 vaccination. J is TRBJ2-2 and V is TRBV5-1, with 8 bases matching TRBD2. CDR3 sequence: CASSLTSGPNTGELFF. CDR3 DNA: TGCGCCAGCAGCTTGACTAGCGGACCGAACACCGGGGAGCTGTTTTTT.